Listed here are 17 T cell receptor beta chains from one sample, sequenced in a study of vaccination and CD4 T cells after COVID-19 (dated by TCRdb to between 2021 and 2024). The antigens for these receptors are not known. This specimen's treatment or condition label, per the study, means: roughly 10-day PBMC culture with coronavirus spike peptide pools or control peptides (ViraFEST assay). Libraries were built with PCR. Sequencing instrument: Illumina iSeq 100. At the Johns Hopkins FTIC core, DNA from the cultured CD4+ T cells underwent TCR sequencing with the Oncomine TCR Beta short-read assay. TCRdb took the public reads, trimmed them with fastp at Q25, ran MiXCR for clone calling and kept in-frame beta chains. Each entry is one CDR3 protein sequence, shown with its most common DNA and genes. In all, the sample holds approximately 15,000 distinct CDR3 sequences, and around two fifths of those were seen once. About 6% of the sample rests with the top ten.

The sample here was CD4+ T cells from blood, cultured in vitro, taken before SARS-CoV-2 vaccination. These TCRs come from a human donor who had recovered from COVID-19.

The chain employs TRBV7-9 and TRBJ1-4; no definite D call. The CDR3 length is 16 residues. The germline gives CDR1 SEHNR, CDR2 FQNEAQ (reference sequence). V lost 2 bases and J 5 bases, leaving 15 bases between the germline ends. CDR3 amino acids: CASSLSDGYANEKLFF. The CDR3, as DNA: TGTGCCAGCAGCTTATCTGATGGATATGCCAATGAAAAACTGTTTTTT.

This clonotype was detected only a few times. The chain is built from TRBV6-2 or TRBV6-3 and TRBJ2-5; D gene unclear. This CDR3 spans 11 amino acids. Deletions cut 5 bases from V and 4 bases from J, with 5 bases between. Germline CDR1 MNHEY, CDR2 SVGEGT. CDR3 sequence (DNA): TGTGCCAGCAGTGCCGGAGAGACCCAGTACTTC. It encodes CASSAGETQYF.

The rearrangement joins TRBV7-9 to TRBJ1-1; TRBD1 matches at 9 bases. The V segment lost 3 bases and the J segment 6 bases; nucleotides outside the gene matches: 11. Germline V gene sequence: CDR1 SEHNR, CDR2 FQNEAQ (reference sequence). The CDR3 runs 16 residues. CDR3 sequence (DNA): TGTGCCAGCAGCTTCACCGGGACAGGGAAAAGCGCTGAAGCTTTCTTT. This sequence encodes CASSFTGTGKSAEAFF.

This clonotype came up a few times. The rearrangement joins TRBV7-2 to TRBJ2-7; the D is unclear. The V end was cut by 1 base, the J end by 5 bases, with 9 bases between. The V gene's germline CDR1 is SGHTA and CDR2 FQGNSA. The CDR3 has 13 residues. CDR3 nucleotide sequence: TGTGCCAGCAGCTTAGATGTTTTCGACGAGCAGTACTTC. This sequence encodes CASSLDVFDEQYF.

This clonotype has just a few counts. The chain recombines TRBV11-3 with TRBJ2-2, with 7 bases lining up with TRBD1. There are 13 residues in the CDR3. CDR1 is SGHNT, CDR2 YENEEA, per germline. V gave up 10 bases and J gave up 6 bases; unmatched junction bases: 8. The DNA for the CDR3 is TGTGCCACCAAGCAGGGGGAAGCCGGGGAGCTGTTTTTT. This codes for CATKQGEAGELFF.

This clonotype has just a few counts. In nucleotides, the CDR3 is TGTGCCAGCAGCCGAAGCGGGATTCTTGAGCAGTTCTTC. This encodes CASSRSGILEQFF. The rearrangement joins TRBV7-9 to TRBJ2-1, with 7 positions matching TRBD2. Germline CDR1 reads SEHNR; CDR2 reads FQNEAQ (reference sequence). V shed 5 bases and J 9 bases; nucleotides not matched to a gene: 7. The CDR3 totals 13 residues.

The gene calls are TRBV28 and TRBJ1-1, with D possibly matching TRBD1 (5 bases). This CDR3 spans 16 amino acids. The germline V gene has CDR1 MDHEN and CDR2 SYDVKM. Deletions cut 4 bases from V and 4 bases from J, with 19 bases between. The CDR3 is CASSSRTSQGRTEAFF. In nucleotides, the CDR3 is TGTGCCAGCAGTTCGAGGACCTCGCAGGGACGCACTGAAGCTTTCTTT.

This clonotype showed up just a few times. The chain couples TRBV29-1 to TRBJ1-2; D call uncertain. The germline V and J ends were trimmed by 4 bases and 8 bases, with 8 bases remaining between them. This CDR3 is built from 10 residues. Looked up from germline, CDR1 is SQVTM and CDR2 is ANQGSEA. CDR3 nucleotide sequence: TGCAGCGTTGGGCAGCCAGGCTACACCTTC. It translates to CSVGQPGYTF.

This chain joins TRBV19 and TRBJ2-6; D is perhaps TRBD1 (6 bases). The V and J ends lost 3 bases and 2 bases respectively, with 20 bases between them. CDR3 length equals 19 residues. CDR1 is LNHDA and CDR2 is SQIVND in the germline V gene (reference sequence). In DNA, the CDR3 is TGTGCCAGTAGTATGTCCAGACAGGCCCCTTTGGCTGGGGCCAACGTCCTGACTTTC. It translates to CASSMSRQAPLAGANVLTF.

This clonotype was seen only a few times. The rearrangement uses TRBV20-1 and TRBJ1-5, with D hard to call. CDR1 is DFQATT and CDR2 is SNEGSKA in the germline V gene (reference sequence). The CDR3 runs to 15 residues. The V end was cut by 1 base, the J end by 9 bases, with 19 bases between. CDR3 in amino acids: CSARGAGPGEGPQHF. In nucleotides, the CDR3 is TGCAGTGCTAGAGGGGCTGGGCCCGGGGAGGGGCCCCAGCATTTT.

This clonotype was counted between two and nine times. CDR3 coding DNA: TGTGCCAGCAGTTTATCGGAGACCCAGTACTTC. Its protein is CASSLSETQYF. V and J are TRBV6-2 or TRBV6-3 and TRBJ2-5; D gene ambiguous. Germline CDR1 is MNHEY and CDR2 is SVGEGT. This CDR3 region has 11 residues. V was trimmed by 4 bases and J by 5 bases, leaving 5 bases between them.

J is TRBJ1-5 and V is TRBV20-1, with D maybe TRBD1 (5 bases). The V end was cut by 2 bases, the J end by 2 bases, with 13 bases between. Germline V gives CDR1 DFQATT, CDR2 SNEGSKA (reference sequence). This CDR3 is 15 amino acids long. This CDR3 is CSARNRGNGNQPQHF. The CDR3, as DNA: TGCAGTGCTAGAAATAGGGGTAACGGCAATCAGCCCCAGCATTTT.

The table lists this clonotype with a few counts. The rearrangement joins TRBV20-1 to TRBJ2-3; D is undetermined. CDR3 length equals 14 residues. CDR1 and CDR2 from the germline V gene are DFQATT and SNEGSKA (reference sequence). V was trimmed by 7 bases and J by 4 bases, leaving 18 bases between them. CDR3 protein: CSVIHPFGADTQYF. The CDR3 coding sequence is TGCAGTGTTATTCACCCTTTCGGCGCAGATACGCAGTATTTT.

The DNA for the CDR3 is TGTGCCACCAGCAGAGCGAGGGGACGGCTCACTGAAGCTTTCTTT. Its translation: CATSRARGRLTEAFF. The chain recombines TRBV15 with TRBJ1-1, with TRBD1 as a possible D gene (5 bases). Germline V lookup: CDR1 LNHNV, CDR2 YYDKDF (reference sequence). CDR3 length equals 15 residues. Trimming removed 1 base at V and 4 bases at J, with 13 bases between.

This clonotype was observed a handful of times. This chain uses TRBV5-8 with TRBJ1-1; D remains ambiguous. Germline CDR1 reads SGHTS; CDR2 reads YDEGEE. The V end lost 1 base, the J end lost 1 base, and 8 bases lay between the germline ends. The CDR3 contains 14 residues. The CDR3 coding sequence is TGTGCCAGCAGCTTGTACGCCGGGAACACTGAAGCTTTCTTT. Its protein product is CASSLYAGNTEAFF.

The chain combines TRBV20-1 with TRBJ1-2; no clear D. The CDR3 is made up of 14 amino acids. Germline CDR1 and CDR2: DFQATT and SNEGSKA (reference sequence). The germline V and J ends were trimmed by 6 bases and 6 bases, with 20 bases remaining between them. The CDR3 spells CSASFGVIGDGYTF. In DNA form, the CDR3 reads TGCAGTGCCTCGTTTGGGGTCATAGGAGATGGCTACACCTTC.

The chain is built from TRBV7-2 and TRBJ1-2; TRBD1 is a possible D gene (6 bases). Deletions cut 2 bases from V and 4 bases from J, with 14 bases between. Germline CDR1 SGHTA, CDR2 FQGNSA. CDR3 length: 15 residues. The CDR3 nucleotides are TGTGCCAGCAGCTTAACGAGGGCGACAGGCTATGGCTACACCTTC. Residues: CASSLTRATGYGYTF.